This T cell receptor (beta chain) was recorded in a study of CD8 T cells in ankylosing spondylitis. From germline, CDR1 is SGHVS and CDR2 FQNEAQ. The CDR3 runs to 15 residues. MiXCR was run by TCRdb on the 5' RACE reads, yielding one entry per CDR3 protein. The sample holds 230,000 or so distinct CDR3 sequences, about 20% seen once. Remarks on this clonotype: One junction end does not reproduce the germline sequence, and a read error may be involved.

The sample taken for sequencing was blood, either unsorted or a sorted T cell fraction (not recorded which). The chain links TRBV7-8 to TRBJ2-1; perhaps TRBD1 as D (6 bases). This clonotype originated in a male donor with ankylosing spondylitis or in good health (not recorded which). The CDR3 DNA reads as TGTGTCAGCAGCCGTACGGGACAACTTTTCGATGAGCAGTTCTTC. Protein: CVSSRTGQLFDEQFF. Complete variable domain (other parts from reference TRBV7-8 and TRBJ2-1): GAGVSQSPRYKVAKRGQDVALRCDPISGHVSLFWYQQALGQGPEFLTYFQNEAQLDKSGLPSDRFFAERPEGSVSTLKIQRTQQEDSAVYLCVSSRTGQLFDEQFFGPGTRLTVL.